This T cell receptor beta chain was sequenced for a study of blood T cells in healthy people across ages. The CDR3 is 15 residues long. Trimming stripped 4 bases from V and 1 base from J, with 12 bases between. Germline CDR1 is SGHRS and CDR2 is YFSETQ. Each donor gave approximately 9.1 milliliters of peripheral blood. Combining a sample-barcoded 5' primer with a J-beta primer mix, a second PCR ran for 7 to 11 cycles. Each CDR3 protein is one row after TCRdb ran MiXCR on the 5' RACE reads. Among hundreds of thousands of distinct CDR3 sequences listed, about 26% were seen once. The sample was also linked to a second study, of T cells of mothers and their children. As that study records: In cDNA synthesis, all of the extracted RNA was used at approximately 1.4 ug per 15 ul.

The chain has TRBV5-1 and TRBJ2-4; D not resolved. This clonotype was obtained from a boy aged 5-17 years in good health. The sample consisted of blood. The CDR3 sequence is CASSPDIGAKNIQYF. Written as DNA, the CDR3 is TGCGCCAGCAGCCCCGACATCGGGGCCAAAAACATTCAGTACTTC. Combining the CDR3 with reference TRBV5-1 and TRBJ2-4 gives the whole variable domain KAGVTQTPRYLIKTRGQQVTLSCSPISGHRSVSWYQQTPGQGLQFLFEYFSETQRNKGNFPGRFSGRQFSNSRSEMNVSTLELGDSALYLCASSPDIGAKNIQYFGAGTRLSVL.